The next 23 T cell receptor beta chains were all read from a single sample in a study of blood T cell repertoires in COVID-19. Assay: immunoSEQ multiplex PCR; the TCRdb copy retains only in-frame clones and omits some. The sample carries 330,000 or so clones, 88% recorded once. Sequenced sample: PBMCs or T cells enriched from blood (not recorded which). The receptors stem from a man aged 25-45 years who had recovered from COVID-19.

The chain couples TRBV29-1 to TRBJ2-1; no clear D. V lost 0 bases and J lost 2, with 14 bases in between. The CDR3 spans 16 residues. Germline CDR1 SQVTM, CDR2 ANQGSEA. The CDR3 sequence is CSVEDVERTTYNEQFF. DNA of the CDR3: TGCAGCGTTGAAGATGTGGAGCGAACGACCTACAATGAGCAGTTCTTC.

This clone was recorded a few times. The CDR3: CASRTGGSGYTF. The DNA for the CDR3 is TGTGCCAGCAGGACGGGAGGGAGCGGCTACACCTTC. The chain recombines TRBV2 with TRBJ1-2, with no clear D. The CDR3 has 12 amino acids. Germline V gene data show CDR1 as SNHLY and CDR2 as FYNNEI. Trimming removed 6 bases at V and 8 bases at J, with 13 bases between.

The chain combines TRBV10-3 with TRBJ2-3; 11 nucleotides align to TRBD1. CDR1 and CDR2 (germline): ENHRY, SYGVKD. This CDR3 spans 15 amino acids. V was pared by 6 bases and J by 4 bases, with 6 bases of the junction left unmatched. CDR3 residues: CAIRGDRGRPDTQYF. In nucleotides, the CDR3 is TGTGCCATCAGGGGGGACAGGGGGAGGCCAGATACGCAGTATTTT.

The J gene is TRBJ2-5, the V gene TRBV2; perhaps TRBD2 as D (6 bases). CDR3 length: 11 amino acids. Germline assignment: CDR1 SNHLY and CDR2 FYNNEI. Trimming removed 8 bases at V and 6 bases at J, with 10 bases between. The DNA for the CDR3 is TGTGCCAGCCGGGACTTCCAGACCCAGTACTTC. This gives the protein CASRDFQTQYF. Full variable domain (outside the CDR3, taken from reference TRBV2 and TRBJ2-5): EPEVTQTPSHQVTQMGQEVILRCVPISNHLYFYWYRQILGQKVEFLVSFYNNEISEKSEIFDDQFSVERPDGSNFTLKIRSTKLEDSAMYFCASRDFQTQYFGPGTRLLVL.

The V call is TRBV7-9, the J call TRBJ1-2, with 12 bases matching TRBD1. The length of the CDR3 is 15 residues. With V trimmed by 4 bases and J by 8 bases, 8 bases remained unmatched. Looked up from germline, CDR1 is SEHNR and CDR2 is FQNEAQ (reference sequence). The CDR3 protein is CASSSGTGGVKGYTF. CDR3 DNA: TGTGCCAGCAGCTCCGGGACAGGGGGCGTAAAGGGCTACACCTTC.

Turning to this clone: The junction shows a germline mismatch at one end, possibly a read error. This chain joins TRBV2 and TRBJ1-2; D remains unclear. Germline V lookup: CDR1 SNHLY, CDR2 FYNNEI. The CDR3 spans 13 residues. CDR3 in DNA: TGTGCCAGCAATGAAACGAGGGATCATGGCTACACCTTC. It specifies CASNETRDHGYTF.

The chain combines TRBV18 with TRBJ1-3; D may be TRBD1 (5 bases). This CDR3 spans 16 amino acids. Germline V gives CDR1 KGHSH, CDR2 LQKENI. V was trimmed by 6 bases and J by 0 bases, leaving 15 bases between them. CDR3 region: CASSPSAGRSGNTIYF. Written as DNA, the CDR3 is TGTGCCAGCTCCCCCTCGGCAGGGCGCTCTGGAAACACCATATATTTT. Complete variable domain (other parts from reference TRBV18 and TRBJ1-3): NAGVMQNPRHLVRRRGQEARLRCSPMKGHSHVYWYRQLPEEGLKFMVYLQKENIIDESGMPKERFSAEFPKEGPSILRIQQVVRGDSAAYFCASSPSAGRSGNTIYFGEGSWLTVV.

This sequence joins TRBV2 and TRBJ2-2; TRBD2 aligns across 8 bases. The CDR3 covers 15 residues. In germline, CDR1 is SNHLY, CDR2 FYNNEI. After removal of 1 base from V and 7 bases from J, the junction contained 5 bases not matched to a gene. The CDR3 here is CASSEVAGGFGELFF. CDR3 bases: TGTGCCAGCAGTGAAGTTGCGGGGGGATTCGGGGAGCTGTTTTTT.

The chain links TRBV18 to TRBJ1-2; D is unresolved. CDR3 length: 16 residues. V lost 2 bases, J lost 0 bases, and 13 bases lay in between. Germline values: CDR1 KGHSH, CDR2 LQKENI. The CDR3 loop reads CASSPLVEPTNYGYTF. CDR3 nucleotides: TGTGCCAGCTCACCATTAGTTGAACCTACTAACTATGGCTACACCTTC.

CDR3 DNA sequence: TGCGCCAGCAGCTTGGGACAGTTGCAAGAGCAGTACTTC. It specifies CASSLGQLQEQYF. The V gene is TRBV5-1, the J gene TRBJ2-7; the D gene is possibly TRBD1 (5 bases). Germline V lookup: CDR1 SGHRS, CDR2 YFSETQ. V lost 0 bases to trimming and J lost 7 bases, with 11 bases between them. This CDR3 is 13 amino acids long.

The chain has TRBV28 and TRBJ1-2, with 8 positions matching TRBD1. CDR3 size: 14 residues. J gave up 4 bases and V 1 base, and 2 bases lay outside the gene matches. Per germline, CDR1 MDHEN and CDR2 SYDVKM. The CDR3 DNA reads as TGTGCCAGCAGTTTATTCGACAGGGGCTATGGCTACACCTTC. Residues: CASSLFDRGYGYTF.

The CDR3 protein is CASRGTWETQYF. CDR3 sequence (DNA): TGTGCCAGCCGGGGGACTTGGGAGACCCAGTACTTC. The chain joins TRBV6-6 to TRBJ2-5; a possible D gene is TRBD2 (6 bases). CDR3 length: 12 residues. The ends were cut back, 8 bases at V and 5 bases at J, with 12 bases in the middle. CDR1 is MNHNY and CDR2 is SVGAGI in the germline V gene (reference sequence).

As regards this clone: The same CDR3 can be traced to other DNA sequences in this sample. CDR3 nucleotide sequence: TGTGCCAGCAGCGTTGCGAGTCAAGAGACCCAGTACTTC. It is translated as CASSVASQETQYF. The chain employs TRBV9 and TRBJ2-5; D is undetermined. With 2 bases removed from V and 2 bases from J, the gap between germline ends came to 7 bases. The CDR3 is 13 amino acids. Germline CDR1 SGDLS, CDR2 YYNGEE.

The chain uses TRBV10-3 and TRBJ2-1; 9 bases match TRBD2. This CDR3 has 14 residues. Trimming removed 6 bases from V and 5 bases from J; junction bases left unmatched: 5. Germline V CDR1 and CDR2: ENHRY, SYGVKD. The CDR3 sequence: CAIRDSGGHNEQFF. In DNA, the CDR3 is TGTGCCATCAGAGATAGCGGGGGCCACAATGAGCAGTTCTTC.

CDR3 nucleotides: TGTGCCAGCTCACAGGGGAATCGGTATGGCTACACCTTC. Its protein product is CASSQGNRYGYTF. The chain uses TRBV18 and TRBJ1-2; a weak D match, TRBD1 (5 bases). Trimming cost V 4 bases and J 5 bases, with 11 bases left between them. This CDR3 contains 13 residues. Germline V gene data show CDR1 as KGHSH and CDR2 as LQKENI.

V and J are TRBV6-5 and TRBJ1-2; 7 bases line up with TRBD1. CDR3 length equals 13 residues. CDR1 and CDR2 from the germline V gene are MNHEY and SVGAGI. With 2 bases clipped from V and 8 bases from J, the junction kept 5 bases outside the gene matches. This CDR3 is CASSYRDSRGYTF. The CDR3 bases are TGTGCCAGCAGTTACCGGGACAGCCGGGGCTACACCTTC.

The gene calls are TRBV18 and TRBJ1-2, with TRBD1 identical over 7 bases. Germline values: CDR1 KGHSH, CDR2 LQKENI. The CDR3 has 15 amino acids. The V gene end was trimmed by 3 bases and the J gene end by 0 bases; junction bases not matched to a gene: 4. Written as DNA, the CDR3 is TGTGCCAGCTCACCTTGGGACAGACCTAACTATGGCTACACCTTC. Amino acids: CASSPWDRPNYGYTF.

This clone was observed once. The chain employs TRBV5-4 and TRBJ1-2; 12 bases match TRBD1. Germline V gene lookup returns CDR1 SGHNT and CDR2 YYREEE (reference sequence). CDR3 length: 14 residues. The V segment lost 3 bases and the J segment 6 bases; nucleotides outside the gene matches: 3. The CDR3 region is CASSWDRGPDGYTF. DNA for the CDR3: TGTGCCAGCAGCTGGGACAGGGGGCCTGATGGCTACACCTTC.

This chain uses TRBV28 with TRBJ2-2, with TRBD2 matching 10 bases. V shed 10 bases, J shed 3 bases, and the junction held 8 bases outside the gene matches. Germline V gene data show CDR1 as MDHEN and CDR2 as SYDVKM. This CDR3 has 15 amino acids. The CDR3 loop reads CATTVAGGYTGELFF. CDR3 nucleotide sequence: TGTGCCACCACGGTAGCGGGGGGATACACCGGGGAGCTGTTTTTT.

The J gene is TRBJ1-5, the V gene TRBV5-8; no definite D call. Germline V gene data show CDR1 as SGHTS and CDR2 as YDEGEE. This CDR3 has 15 amino acids. V was cut by 3 bases and J by 1 base, with 11 bases left in between. The CDR3 region is CASSSRTGSNQPQHF. The CDR3 bases are TGTGCCAGCAGCTCGCGGACGGGAAGCAATCAGCCCCAGCATTTT.

The chain has TRBV6-5 and TRBJ2-3; 10 nucleotides match TRBD2. Looked up from germline, CDR1 is MNHEY and CDR2 is SVGAGI. The CDR3 loop spans 15 amino acids. V was clipped by 7 bases and J by 0 bases; unmatched bases: 4. CDR3 in amino acids: CASTLAGVSTDTQYF. DNA for the CDR3: TGTGCCAGCACGCTAGCGGGGGTTAGCACAGATACGCAGTATTTT.

The rearrangement joins TRBV10-2 to TRBJ2-7; 9 nucleotides match TRBD1. The CDR3 sequence is 17 residues long. The ends lost 2 bases at V and 1 base at J; junction bases unmatched: 9. Germline-derived CDR1 and CDR2 are WSHSY and SAAADI. The CDR3 region has the DNA TGCGCCAGCAGTGAGGCCCGACACAGGGGGCTATCCTACGAGCAGTACTTC. Protein product: CASSEARHRGLSYEQYF.

J is TRBJ2-7 and V is TRBV29-1; 9 bases line up with TRBD1. V lost 3 bases and J lost 1; bases outside the gene matches: 7. The CDR3 covers 15 residues. The V gene's germline CDR1 is SQVTM and CDR2 ANQGSEA. The CDR3 spells CSVDGQGSMSYEQYF. CDR3 in DNA: TGCAGCGTTGACGGACAGGGGTCGATGTCCTACGAGCAGTACTTC.